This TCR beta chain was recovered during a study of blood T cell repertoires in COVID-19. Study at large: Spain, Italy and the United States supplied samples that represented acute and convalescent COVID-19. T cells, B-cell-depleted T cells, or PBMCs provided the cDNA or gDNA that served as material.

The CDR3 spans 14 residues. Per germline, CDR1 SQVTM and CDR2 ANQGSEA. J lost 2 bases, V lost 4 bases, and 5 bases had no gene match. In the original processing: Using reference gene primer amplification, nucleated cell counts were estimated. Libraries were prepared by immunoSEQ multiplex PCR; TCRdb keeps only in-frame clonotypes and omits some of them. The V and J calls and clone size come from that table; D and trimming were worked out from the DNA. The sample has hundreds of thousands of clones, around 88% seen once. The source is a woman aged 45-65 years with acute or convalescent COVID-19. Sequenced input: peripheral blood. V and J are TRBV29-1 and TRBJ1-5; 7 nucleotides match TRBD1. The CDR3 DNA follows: TGCAGCGTTGCTGGAGGGGGCGGCAATCAGCCCCAGCATTTT. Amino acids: CSVAGGGGNQPQHF. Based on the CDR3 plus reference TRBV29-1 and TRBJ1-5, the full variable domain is SAVISQKPSRDICQRGTSLTIQCQVDSQVTMMFWYRQQPGQSLTLIATANQGSEATYESGFVIDKFPISRPNLTFSTLTVSNMSPEDSSIYLCSVAGGGGNQPQHFGDGTRLSIL.